This T cell receptor (beta chain) was profiled in a study of spatial heterogeneity in lung cancer. Study-wide background: The library had UMIs, and each TCR and UMI pair averaged more than ten raw reads.

The V gene lost 3 bases and the J gene lost 5 bases, with 14 bases spanning the gap. This CDR3 is 15 amino acids long. Germline CDR1 MDHEN, CDR2 SYDVKM. The time point: blood at routine non-recurrence follow-up after resection. Unsorted whole RNA of tumor, nontumor lung or frozen PBMC was sequenced. Each CDR3 protein is one row after TCRdb ran MiXCR on the 5' RACE reads. Of 95,000 to 120,000 distinct CDR3 sequences in the sample, approximately 10% were seen once. The chain uses TRBV28 and TRBJ2-1; D tentatively reads TRBD1 or TRBD2 (5 bases each). This sequence originates from a female donor with early-stage non-small cell lung cancer. This specimen was PBMCs, taken at follow-up. The CDR3, as DNA: TGTGCCAGCAGTTTTTTTCCAGGGACGGACAATGAGCAGTTCTTC. Encoded protein: CASSFFPGTDNEQFF. The full variable domain, its missing parts supplied by reference TRBV28 and TRBJ2-1, is DVKVTQSSRYLVKRTGEKVFLECVQDMDHENMFWYRQDPGLGLRLIYFSYDVKMKEKGDIPEGYSVSREKKERFSLILESASTNQTSMYLCASSFFPGTDNEQFFGPGTRLTVL.